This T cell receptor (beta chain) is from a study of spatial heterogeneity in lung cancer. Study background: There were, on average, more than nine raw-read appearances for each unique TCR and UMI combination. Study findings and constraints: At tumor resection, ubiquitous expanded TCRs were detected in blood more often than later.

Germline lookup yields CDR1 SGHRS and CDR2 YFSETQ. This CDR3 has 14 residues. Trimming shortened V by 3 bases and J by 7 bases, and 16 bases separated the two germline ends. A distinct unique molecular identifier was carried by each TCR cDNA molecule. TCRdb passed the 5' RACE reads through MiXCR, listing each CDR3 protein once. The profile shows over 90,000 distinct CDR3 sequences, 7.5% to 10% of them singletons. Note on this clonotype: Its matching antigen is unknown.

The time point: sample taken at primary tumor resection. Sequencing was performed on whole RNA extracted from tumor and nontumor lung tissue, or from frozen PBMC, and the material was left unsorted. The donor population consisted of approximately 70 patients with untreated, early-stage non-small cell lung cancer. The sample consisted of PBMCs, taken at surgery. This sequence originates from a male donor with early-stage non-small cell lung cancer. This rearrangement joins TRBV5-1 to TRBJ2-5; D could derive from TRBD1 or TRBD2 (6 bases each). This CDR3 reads CASSYRGPEGTQYF. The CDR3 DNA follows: TGCGCCAGCAGCTACCGGGGGCCTGAAGGGACCCAGTACTTC.